The 16 T cell receptor beta chains in this list originate from one sample, sequenced in a study of cytomegalovirus exposure and HLA in healthy donors (dated by TCRdb to between 2016 and 2019). Library generation was performed with the immunoSEQ multiplex PCR assay. The clones in this table, taken by TCRdb from immuneACCESS, are in-frame only. Not every clone is retained; where verified, under half of the shortfall comes from an unresolved V gene, and the cause of the rest is unknown. The sample profile shows 130,000 to 150,000 clones; roughly 90% of them were found once. Together, the top ten hold under 0.8% of the sample. The material sequenced was PBMCs. The receptor source for this set is a man younger than 35 in good health and CMV-seronegative.

This chain connects TRBV7-2 to TRBJ2-5; D possibly corresponds to TRBD2 (6 bases). The CDR3 totals 13 residues. Germline values: CDR1 SGHTA, CDR2 FQGNSA. V was clipped by 1 base and J by 7 bases, with 10 bases between them. DNA for the CDR3: TGTGCCAGCAGCTTAGGGCTGGGGGGGACCCAGTACTTC. Translation gives CASSLGLGGTQYF.

V is TRBV4-3 and J is TRBJ1-1; D may be TRBD1 (6 bases). The CDR3 extends over 13 amino acids. CDR1 LGHNA and CDR2 YSLEER come from the germline V gene. V was cut by 3 bases and J by 5 bases, with 10 bases left in between. This CDR3 reads CASSQLTGTEAFF. CDR3 DNA sequence: TGCGCCAGCAGCCAGCTTACAGGGACTGAAGCTTTCTTT.

The chain uses TRBV18 and TRBJ2-1; TRBD1 matches 10 bases. Germline assignment: CDR1 KGHSH and CDR2 LQKENI. J was trimmed by 9 bases and V by 3 bases; bases with no gene match: 8. The CDR3 has 15 amino acids. The CDR3 is CASSPGTGELSEQFF. DNA of the CDR3: TGTGCCAGCTCACCCGGGACAGGGGAGCTGAGTGAGCAGTTCTTC. Complete variable domain (other parts from reference TRBV18 and TRBJ2-1): NAGVMQNPRHLVRRRGQEARLRCSPMKGHSHVYWYRQLPEEGLKFMVYLQKENIIDESGMPKERFSAEFPKEGPSILRIQQVVRGDSAAYFCASSPGTGELSEQFFGPGTRLTVL.

On this clone itself: A much larger clone differs from this one at a single base, so this may be a read error. The chain links TRBV6-1 to TRBJ2-3; TRBD2 agrees at 9 bases. Germline values: CDR1 MNHNS, CDR2 SASEGT. Trimming removed 2 bases from V and 1 base from J; junction bases left unmatched: 1. The CDR3 is 15 amino acids. Written as DNA, the CDR3 is TGTGCCAGCAGTGAAATAGCGGGGGGCACAGATACGCAGTATTTT. Amino acid sequence: CASSEIAGGTDTQYF.

V gene TRBV5-8 combines with J gene TRBJ1-1; the D is unclear. The V gene lost 4 bases and the J gene lost 6 bases, with 16 bases spanning the gap. Germline lookup yields CDR1 SGHTS and CDR2 YDEGEE. The CDR3 is 14 residues long. This chain's CDR3 is CASSPTIRLAEAFF. The CDR3 bases are TGTGCCAGCAGCCCTACTATCCGGCTGGCTGAAGCTTTCTTT.

The chain couples TRBV9 to TRBJ1-4, with 8 bases aligning to TRBD1. The V gene end was trimmed by 4 bases and the J gene end by 7 bases; junction bases not matched to a gene: 9. The CDR3 has 15 residues. Germline CDR1 SGDLS, CDR2 YYNGEE. CDR3 amino acids: CASSPRQGLSEKLFF. Written as DNA, the CDR3 is TGTGCCAGCAGCCCCCGACAGGGGTTGAGTGAAAAACTGTTTTTT.

J is TRBJ2-3 and V is TRBV27, with D possibly matching TRBD1 (6 bases). This CDR3 spans 14 amino acids. From germline, CDR1 is MNHEY and CDR2 SMNVEV (reference sequence). Trimming took off 0 bases at V and 4 bases at J, with 8 bases between the two ends. CDR3 coding DNA: TGTGCCAGCAGTTTATCTACAGGGTCAGATACGCAGTATTTT. This sequence encodes CASSLSTGSDTQYF.

The V call is TRBV5-1, the J call TRBJ2-3, with D possibly being TRBD1 (8 bases). The V gene's germline CDR1 is SGHRS and CDR2 YFSETQ. The CDR3 has 18 amino acids. Trimming pared 4 bases from V and 5 bases from J, leaving 26 bases between. The CDR3 region has the DNA TGCGCCAGCAGCACCAGGGGGCGGGGGAGAGTTATGGAAGATACGCAGTATTTT. Protein sequence: CASSTRGRGRVMEDTQYF.

V and J are TRBV2 and TRBJ1-5, with TRBD1 identical over 8 bases. V lost 4 bases and J lost 2; bases outside the gene matches: 1. The length of the CDR3 is 14 residues. CDR1 SNHLY and CDR2 FYNNEI come from the germline V gene. CDR3 in DNA: TGTGCCAGCAGTGGGGGACAGGGCAATCAGCCCCAGCATTTT. Translating gives CASSGGQGNQPQHF.

The V call is TRBV6-6, the J call TRBJ2-2, with a tentative D call TRBD1 (5 bases). V was shortened by 2 bases and J by 7 bases, with 5 bases between the two germline ends. The CDR3 runs 12 residues. The germline CDR1 and CDR2 sequences are MNHNY and SVGAGI (reference sequence). Written as DNA, the CDR3 is TGTGCCAGCAGTTACGGACACGGGGAGCTGTTTTTT. Translating it yields CASSYGHGELFF.

The chain recombines TRBV5-1 with TRBJ2-7; 7 nucleotides align to TRBD2. The V gene end was trimmed by 0 bases and the J gene end by 2 bases; junction bases not matched to a gene: 5. The CDR3 consists of 15 residues. Germline V gene sequence: CDR1 SGHRS, CDR2 YFSETQ. The CDR3 DNA is TGCGCCAGCAGCTTGGGTCTGGGGAGGGCCTACGAGCAGTACTTC. Translated, it gives CASSLGLGRAYEQYF.

This clone has just one count. The chain combines TRBV30 with TRBJ1-3, with 7 bases aligning to TRBD1. J was trimmed by 3 bases and V by 5 bases; bases with no gene match: 7. The CDR3 loop spans 14 amino acids. Germline V gene data show CDR1 as GTSNPN and CDR2 as SVGIG (reference sequence). CDR3: CAWGKGAHGNTIYF. For the CDR3, the DNA is TGTGCCTGGGGAAAGGGGGCTCATGGAAACACCATATATTTT.

The chain is built from TRBV7-3 and TRBJ1-1; D possibly corresponds to TRBD1 (5 bases). Germline-derived CDR1 and CDR2 are SGHTA and FQGTGA. CDR3 size: 14 residues. The V gene lost 0 bases and the J gene lost 5 bases, with 10 bases spanning the gap. CDR3: CASSLTNGGTEAFF. The CDR3 DNA reads TGTGCCAGCAGCTTAACGAATGGGGGGACTGAAGCTTTCTTT.

The chain combines TRBV6-1 with TRBJ1-2; tentatively, D is TRBD1 (6 bases). CDR3 length: 14 amino acids. The V gene's germline CDR1 is MNHNS and CDR2 SASEGT. The V and J ends lost 4 bases and 0 bases respectively, with 9 bases between them. CDR3 in amino acids: CASSVQGPNYGYTF. CDR3 coding DNA: TGTGCCAGCAGTGTACAGGGCCCTAACTATGGCTACACCTTC.

V gene TRBV18 combines with J gene TRBJ2-5, with a possible D match to TRBD2 (5 bases). CDR1 is KGHSH and CDR2 is LQKENI in the germline V gene. V lost 3 bases, J lost 5 bases, and 19 bases lay in between. The CDR3 has 16 amino acids. CDR3 sequence (DNA): TGTGCCAGCTCACCTCGGGTTAGCAGGACGGGGGAGACCCAGTACTTC. Translation gives CASSPRVSRTGETQYF.

CDR3 residues: CASSVTEGAPSQYF. DNA of the CDR3: TGCGCCAGCAGCGTCACGGAGGGGGCGCCGAGCCAGTACTTC. The V and J genes are TRBV5-1 and TRBJ2-7; possibly TRBD1 for D (7 bases). This CDR3 is 14 amino acids long. Between the trimmed V and J ends, which lost 4 bases and 10 bases, there was a span of 21 bases. The germline V gene encodes CDR1 SGHRS and CDR2 YFSETQ.